This is a list of T cell receptor beta chains from one sample in a study of blood T cell repertoires in COVID-19. Using immunoSEQ multiplex PCR, the repertoire was profiled, and TCRdb retains in-frame clones only, with some absent. The sample includes approximately 200,000 clones, approximately 80% of them seen just once. Sequenced material: peripheral blood. The receptors derive from a woman aged 55-75 years who had recovered from COVID-19. Both conserved end residues are part of each CDR3. The order of the fields is V gene, J gene, D gene, clone size, CDR3 DNA, CDR3 protein. The D gene is left open where the match is weak. Only some rows state a clone size, as once, few, many or a class for expanded clones.

v_call: TRBV19; j_call: TRBJ2-1; d_call: TRBD2; clone_size: -; cdr3_nt: TGTGCCAGTAGTCCCGCGGGGGGGCGTGTCTACAATGAGCAGTTCTTC; cdr3_aa: CASSPAGGRVYNEQFF
v_call: TRBV9; j_call: TRBJ2-6; d_call: -; clone_size: -; cdr3_nt: TGTGCCAGCAGCCTGGGGACAAACTCTGGGGCCAACGTCCTGACTTTC; cdr3_aa: CASSLGTNSGANVLTF
v_call: TRBV6-4; j_call: TRBJ2-5; d_call: -; clone_size: -; cdr3_nt: TGTGCCAGCAGTGAAGTACGCGGCGAGACCCAGTACTTC; cdr3_aa: CASSEVRGETQYF
v_call: TRBV5-5; j_call: TRBJ1-2; d_call: -; clone_size: -; cdr3_nt: TGTGCCAGCAGCTTGAGGGGAGGTGGCTACACCTTC; cdr3_aa: CASSLRGGGYTF
v_call: TRBV5-1; j_call: TRBJ2-1; d_call: TRBD2; clone_size: once; cdr3_nt: TGCGCCAGCAGCCTTAGCGGGGGGGCCTACAATGAGCAGTTCTTC; cdr3_aa: CASSLSGGAYNEQFF
v_call: TRBV6-2/TRBV6-3; j_call: TRBJ2-3; d_call: -; clone_size: -; cdr3_nt: TGTGCCAGCAGTTACATTCCCCGGACAGATACGCAGTATTTT; cdr3_aa: CASSYIPRTDTQYF
v_call: TRBV5-1; j_call: TRBJ2-3; d_call: TRBD2; clone_size: -; cdr3_nt: TGCGCCAGCAGCTTGATAGGACTAGCGGGGGCCCGCGCGGATACGCAGTATTTT; cdr3_aa: CASSLIGLAGARADTQYF
v_call: TRBV7-9; j_call: TRBJ2-3; d_call: TRBD1; clone_size: -; cdr3_nt: TGTGCCAGCAGCCGACAGGGTGTGGGCACAGATACGCAGTATTTT; cdr3_aa: CASSRQGVGTDTQYF
v_call: TRBV3-1/TRBV3-2; j_call: TRBJ2-3; d_call: TRBD2; clone_size: -; cdr3_nt: TGTGCCAGCAGCCATAGGAGCGGGGGCACAGATACGCAGTATTTT; cdr3_aa: CASSHRSGGTDTQYF
v_call: TRBV7-2; j_call: TRBJ2-3; d_call: TRBD2; clone_size: -; cdr3_nt: TGTGCCAGCAGCTTCGTTGGGCGGGGGGGCACAGATACGCAGTATTTT; cdr3_aa: CASSFVGRGGTDTQYF
v_call: TRBV10-3; j_call: TRBJ1-2; d_call: -; clone_size: -; cdr3_nt: TGTGCCATCAGGCAGGGAGGTCCTAGCTATGGCTACACCTTC; cdr3_aa: CAIRQGGPSYGYTF
v_call: TRBV4-2; j_call: TRBJ2-1; d_call: -; clone_size: once; cdr3_nt: TGTGCCAGCAGCCAAGATCCGAGTATTTACTCCTACAATGAGCAGTTCTTC; cdr3_aa: CASSQDPSIYSYNEQFF
v_call: TRBV5-6; j_call: TRBJ1-2; d_call: -; clone_size: -; cdr3_nt: TGTGCCAGCAGCTTGTTACAGAAGGACTATGGCTACACCTTC; cdr3_aa: CASSLLQKDYGYTF
v_call: TRBV2; j_call: TRBJ1-2; d_call: -; clone_size: once; cdr3_nt: TGTGCCAGCAGGTCCGACAGTCTCTATGGCTACACCTTC; cdr3_aa: CASRSDSLYGYTF
v_call: TRBV18; j_call: TRBJ1-6; d_call: TRBD1; clone_size: few; cdr3_nt: TGTGCCAGCTCCCTCGGACAGGGTAATTCACCCCTCCACTTT; cdr3_aa: CASSLGQGNSPLHF
v_call: TRBV2; j_call: TRBJ2-7; d_call: -; clone_size: -; cdr3_nt: TGTGCCAGCACCGAACCGGGGAGCGAGGCCTCCTACGAGCAGTACTTC; cdr3_aa: CASTEPGSEASYEQYF
v_call: TRBV3-1/TRBV3-2; j_call: TRBJ1-1; d_call: -; clone_size: -; cdr3_nt: TGTGCCAGCAGCCAGCGGGGGCAGGGAACTGAAGCTTTCTTT; cdr3_aa: CASSQRGQGTEAFF
v_call: TRBV5-6; j_call: TRBJ2-5; d_call: TRBD2; clone_size: -; cdr3_nt: TGTGCCAGCAGCTGGGGACTAGCGGGGGGCCACACCGTACAAGAGACCCAGTACTTC; cdr3_aa: CASSWGLAGGHTVQETQYF
v_call: TRBV6-6; j_call: TRBJ1-1; d_call: -; clone_size: -; cdr3_nt: TGTGCCAGCAGTTATTCAGGGGCTGGGAACACTGAAGCTTTCTTT; cdr3_aa: CASSYSGAGNTEAFF
v_call: TRBV27; j_call: TRBJ1-1; d_call: -; clone_size: -; cdr3_nt: TGTGCCAGCAGTCTACTTTCCCTTCAAGTCTTAACCGCTGAAGCTTTCTTT; cdr3_aa: CASSLLSLQVLTAEAFF
v_call: TRBV20-1; j_call: TRBJ1-1; d_call: -; clone_size: -; cdr3_nt: TGCAGTGCTAGGACCGGGAGGAGACCTTTCTTT; cdr3_aa: CSARTGRRPFF
v_call: TRBV9; j_call: TRBJ1-6; d_call: -; clone_size: -; cdr3_nt: TGTGCCAGCAGCGGAGCCCCTCTGGACTTATTCGATTCACCCCTCCACTTT; cdr3_aa: CASSGAPLDLFDSPLHF
v_call: TRBV4-3; j_call: TRBJ2-7; d_call: TRBD2; clone_size: once; cdr3_nt: TGCGCCAGCAGCCAAACGGCGGGGGTCCCCTACGAGCAGTACTTC; cdr3_aa: CASSQTAGVPYEQYF
v_call: TRBV23-1; j_call: TRBJ1-3; d_call: -; clone_size: -; cdr3_nt: TGCGCCAGCAGTCAATACCCATCGGATCAGGGGTGCCCTGGAAACACCATATATTTT; cdr3_aa: CASSQYPSDQGCPGNTIYF
v_call: TRBV2; j_call: TRBJ2-2; d_call: -; clone_size: -; cdr3_nt: TGTGCCAGCAGTCTTAGCGGTGGCGGGGAGCTGTTTTTT; cdr3_aa: CASSLSGGGELFF
v_call: TRBV7-8; j_call: TRBJ1-2; d_call: -; clone_size: -; cdr3_nt: TGTGCCAGCAGCTCTGGGGGCATCTTCTATGGCTACACCTTC; cdr3_aa: CASSSGGIFYGYTF
v_call: TRBV10-3; j_call: TRBJ2-5; d_call: TRBD1; clone_size: -; cdr3_nt: TGTGCCATCAGTGAGAGGGGACAGGGCTTAGAGACCCAGTACTTC; cdr3_aa: CAISERGQGLETQYF
v_call: TRBV7-9; j_call: TRBJ2-1; d_call: -; clone_size: -; cdr3_nt: TGTGCCAGCAGCTTAGCGGGGGCGGTTTCCTACAATGAGCAGTTCTTC; cdr3_aa: CASSLAGAVSYNEQFF
v_call: TRBV6-5; j_call: TRBJ1-4; d_call: TRBD1; clone_size: -; cdr3_nt: TGTGCCAGCAGTTACGATGGGACAGCTAATGAAAAACTGTTTTTT; cdr3_aa: CASSYDGTANEKLFF
v_call: TRBV7-9; j_call: TRBJ2-1; d_call: -; clone_size: -; cdr3_nt: TGTGCCAGCAGCTCTTGGGCCTCGGATGAGCAGTTCTTC; cdr3_aa: CASSSWASDEQFF
v_call: TRBV5-5; j_call: TRBJ2-1; d_call: TRBD2; clone_size: -; cdr3_nt: TGTGCCAGCAGCCCCGGGGGGGCACCCTACAATGAGCAGTTCTTC; cdr3_aa: CASSPGGAPYNEQFF
v_call: TRBV2; j_call: TRBJ1-2; d_call: TRBD1; clone_size: -; cdr3_nt: TGTGCCAGCAGTCCGACAGGGGGTTCTAACTATGGCTACACCTTC; cdr3_aa: CASSPTGGSNYGYTF
v_call: TRBV7-8; j_call: TRBJ2-7; d_call: TRBD1; clone_size: -; cdr3_nt: TGTGCCAGCAGCCACAGACGGGACAGGGGCTACGAGCAGTACTTC; cdr3_aa: CASSHRRDRGYEQYF
v_call: TRBV20-1; j_call: TRBJ2-2; d_call: TRBD2; clone_size: once; cdr3_nt: TGCAGTGCTAGTGGGACTAGCGCCGGGGAGCTGTTTTTT; cdr3_aa: CSASGTSAGELFF
v_call: TRBV12-5; j_call: TRBJ2-7; d_call: -; clone_size: -; cdr3_nt: TGTGCTAGTGGTACGGGTCGAAGCTCCTACGAGCAGTACTTC; cdr3_aa: CASGTGRSSYEQYF
v_call: TRBV19; j_call: TRBJ2-2; d_call: TRBD1; clone_size: -; cdr3_nt: TGTGCCAGTAGTATAGATTTTGTCGGACAGGGGGCGTCCGGGGAGCTGTTTTTT; cdr3_aa: CASSIDFVGQGASGELFF
v_call: TRBV6-5; j_call: TRBJ2-1; d_call: TRBD1; clone_size: few; cdr3_nt: TGTGCCAGCAGAGGACAGGGGGCCGATGAGCAGTTCTTC; cdr3_aa: CASRGQGADEQFF
v_call: TRBV7-2; j_call: TRBJ2-3; d_call: -; clone_size: -; cdr3_nt: TGTGCCAGCAGCTTTGACGGACAGAAAACAGATACGCAGTATTTT; cdr3_aa: CASSFDGQKTDTQYF
v_call: TRBV30; j_call: TRBJ1-1; d_call: -; clone_size: -; cdr3_nt: TGTGCCTGGAACTGGAACACTGAAGCTTTCTTT; cdr3_aa: CAWNWNTEAFF
v_call: TRBV19; j_call: TRBJ2-7; d_call: -; clone_size: once; cdr3_nt: TGTGCCAGTACCGCAGACTACGAGCAGTACTTC; cdr3_aa: CASTADYEQYF
v_call: TRBV11-2; j_call: TRBJ2-3; d_call: -; clone_size: -; cdr3_nt: TGTGCCAGCAGCACCTTCGCAGGGAGGCGTCCAGATACGCAGTATTTT; cdr3_aa: CASSTFAGRRPDTQYF
v_call: TRBV11-3; j_call: TRBJ2-6; d_call: -; clone_size: -; cdr3_nt: TGTGCCAGCGCCACGGGGGACTCTGGGGCCAACGTCCTGACTTTC; cdr3_aa: CASATGDSGANVLTF
v_call: TRBV7-8; j_call: TRBJ2-7; d_call: -; clone_size: -; cdr3_nt: TGTGCCAGCAGCTTAGGCCCATCGCGGGGGCAGTACTTC; cdr3_aa: CASSLGPSRGQYF
v_call: TRBV6-5; j_call: TRBJ1-5; d_call: TRBD1; clone_size: once; cdr3_nt: TGTGCCAGCAGTTGGGACAGCTATAGCAATCAGCCCCAGCATTTT; cdr3_aa: CASSWDSYSNQPQHF
v_call: TRBV19; j_call: TRBJ2-7; d_call: TRBD2; clone_size: -; cdr3_nt: TGTGCCAGTAGTATCCGTAGCGGGGGTAACTCCTACGAGCAGTACTTC; cdr3_aa: CASSIRSGGNSYEQYF
v_call: TRBV6-5; j_call: TRBJ1-1; d_call: -; clone_size: -; cdr3_nt: TGTGCCAGCACCCGAGGGACTGAAGCTTTCTTT; cdr3_aa: CASTRGTEAFF
v_call: TRBV5-5; j_call: TRBJ1-1; d_call: -; clone_size: -; cdr3_nt: TGTGCCAGCAGCTTGCGGGAGTACACTGAAGCTTTCTTT; cdr3_aa: CASSLREYTEAFF
v_call: TRBV5-1; j_call: TRBJ1-1; d_call: TRBD1; clone_size: -; cdr3_nt: TGCGCCAGCTCCTGGGGAGGGGGCGCGGGGGGGACTGAAGCTTTCTTT; cdr3_aa: CASSWGGGAGGTEAFF
v_call: TRBV6-2/TRBV6-3; j_call: TRBJ2-3; d_call: TRBD2; clone_size: few; cdr3_nt: TGTGCCAGCAGTTACTCGGACGGGGGGGCCTCAGATACGCAGTATTTT; cdr3_aa: CASSYSDGGASDTQYF
v_call: TRBV4-1; j_call: TRBJ2-5; d_call: -; clone_size: -; cdr3_nt: TGCGCCAGCAGCCGACTTCCCCCGGGGACCCAGTACTTC; cdr3_aa: CASSRLPPGTQYF
v_call: TRBV30; j_call: TRBJ1-1; d_call: TRBD1; clone_size: -; cdr3_nt: TGTGCCTGGCGGGGACAGGTGAACACTGAAGCTTTCTTT; cdr3_aa: CAWRGQVNTEAFF
v_call: TRBV2; j_call: TRBJ2-1; d_call: TRBD2; clone_size: -; cdr3_nt: TGTGCCAGCATCGCCGGGACTAGCGGGGGGGCAGGTGAGCAGTTCTTC; cdr3_aa: CASIAGTSGGAGEQFF